Shown below are 5 T cell receptor beta chains from a single sample sequenced in a study of cytomegalovirus exposure and HLA in healthy donors. Both 60 Vbeta primers and 13 Jbeta primers went into the PCR. The protocol was immunoSEQ multiplex PCR, while the TCRdb copy is restricted to in-frame clones and leaves out a portion. The sample includes roughly 84,000 clones. Sequencing input: PBMCs. All receptors come from a man aged 50 to 59 in good health and CMV-seronegative.

The chain carries TRBV2 and TRBJ1-4; 8 bases are shared with TRBD1. Germline V gene sequence: CDR1 SNHLY, CDR2 FYNNEI. The junction had 4 bases not matched to a gene; V was cut back by 4 bases and J by 3 bases. The CDR3 length is 15 residues. The CDR3 is CASSGTGMANEKLFF. The DNA for the CDR3 is TGTGCCAGCAGTGGGACAGGGATGGCTAATGAAAAACTGTTTTTT.

The chain uses TRBV18 and TRBJ1-2; 9 bases are a match to TRBD1. This CDR3 has 19 amino acids. V gave up 3 bases and J gave up 2 bases; unmatched junction bases: 16. CDR1 and CDR2 (germline): KGHSH, LQKENI. CDR3 in DNA: TGTGCCAGCTCACCGCGGCTTTCCGGGACAGGGCGTTTGAACTATGGCTACACCTTC. Protein: CASSPRLSGTGRLNYGYTF.

The chain carries TRBV7-8 and TRBJ2-7; D perhaps matches TRBD2 (5 bases). CDR3 size: 14 residues. Per the germline V gene, CDR1 is SGHVS and CDR2 is FQNEAQ. Trimming left V 7 bases short and J 0 bases short, with 13 bases between. The CDR3 nucleotides are TGTGCCAGCATGAGGCGGGTTCTCTCCTACGAGCAGTACTTC. It codes for CASMRRVLSYEQYF. Full variable domain (outside the CDR3, taken from reference TRBV7-8 and TRBJ2-7): GAGVSQSPRYKVAKRGQDVALRCDPISGHVSLFWYQQALGQGPEFLTYFQNEAQLDKSGLPSDRFFAERPEGSVSTLKIQRTQQEDSAVYLCASMRRVLSYEQYFGPGTRLTVT.

The V gene is TRBV6-6, the J gene TRBJ1-2; D might be TRBD1 (6 bases). The CDR3 length is 14 residues. Germline CDR1 is MNHNY and CDR2 is SVGAGI (reference sequence). Deletions cut 4 bases from V and 4 bases from J, with 13 bases between. The CDR3 here is CASSFNGQTYGYTF. In DNA, the CDR3 is TGTGCCAGCAGTTTTAATGGACAGACCTATGGCTACACCTTC.

The rearrangement links TRBV27 to TRBJ2-7; D remains ambiguous. Between the trimmed V and J ends, which lost 8 bases and 3 bases, there was a span of 14 bases. CDR3 size: 13 residues. Germline CDR1 MNHEY, CDR2 SMNVEV (reference sequence). In nucleotides, the CDR3 is TGTGCCAGCCGGAAGGAGTCCCGCTACGAGCAGTACTTC. Protein product: CASRKESRYEQYF.